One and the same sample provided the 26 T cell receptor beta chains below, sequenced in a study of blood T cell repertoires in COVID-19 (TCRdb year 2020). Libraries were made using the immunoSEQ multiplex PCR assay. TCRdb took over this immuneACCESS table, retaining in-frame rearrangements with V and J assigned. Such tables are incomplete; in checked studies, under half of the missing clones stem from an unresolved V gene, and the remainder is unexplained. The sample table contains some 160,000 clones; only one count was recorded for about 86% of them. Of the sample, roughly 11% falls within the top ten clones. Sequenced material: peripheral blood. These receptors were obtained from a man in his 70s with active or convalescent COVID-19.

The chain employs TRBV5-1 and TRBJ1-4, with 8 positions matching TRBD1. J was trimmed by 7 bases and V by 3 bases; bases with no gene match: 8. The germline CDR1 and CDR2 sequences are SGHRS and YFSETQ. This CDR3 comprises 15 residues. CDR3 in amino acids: CASSYEQGGSEKLFF. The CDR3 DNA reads TGCGCCAGCAGCTACGAACAGGGGGGGAGTGAAAAACTGTTTTTT. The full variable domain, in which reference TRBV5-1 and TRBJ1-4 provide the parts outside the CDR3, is KAGVTQTPRYLIKTRGQQVTLSCSPISGHRSVSWYQQTPGQGLQFLFEYFSETQRNKGNFPGRFSGRQFSNSRSEMNVSTLELGDSALYLCASSYEQGGSEKLFFGSGTQLSVL.

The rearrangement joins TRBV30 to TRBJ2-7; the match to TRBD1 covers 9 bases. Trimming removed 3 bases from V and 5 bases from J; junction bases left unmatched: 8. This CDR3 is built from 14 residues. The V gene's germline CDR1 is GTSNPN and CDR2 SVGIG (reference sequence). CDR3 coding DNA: TGTGCCTGGAGCTGGGGGACAGGGAGCCACGAGCAGTACTTC. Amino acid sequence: CAWSWGTGSHEQYF.

DNA of the CDR3: TGTGCCACCAGCAGGGTTGTGAGGGCTAGCGGGTTCACCGGGGAGCTGTTTTTT. Amino acids: CATSRVVRASGFTGELFF. The genes are TRBV15 and TRBJ2-2; TRBD2 matches at 8 bases. Germline V CDR1 and CDR2: LNHNV, YYDKDF (reference sequence). Trimming cost V 3 bases and J 4 bases; bases outside gene matches: 13. CDR3 length: 18 residues.

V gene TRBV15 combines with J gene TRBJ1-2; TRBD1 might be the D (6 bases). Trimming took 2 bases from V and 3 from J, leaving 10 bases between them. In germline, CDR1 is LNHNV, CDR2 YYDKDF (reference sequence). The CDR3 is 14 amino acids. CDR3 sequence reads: CATSRTTGDYGYTF. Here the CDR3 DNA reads TGTGCCACCAGCAGAACGACAGGAGACTATGGCTACACCTTC.

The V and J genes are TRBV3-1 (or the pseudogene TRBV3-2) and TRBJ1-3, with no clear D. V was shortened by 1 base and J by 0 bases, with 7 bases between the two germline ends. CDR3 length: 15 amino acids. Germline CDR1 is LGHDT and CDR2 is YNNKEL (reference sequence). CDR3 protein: CASSQVFNSGNTIYF. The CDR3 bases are TGTGCCAGCAGCCAAGTTTTTAACTCTGGAAACACCATATATTTT.

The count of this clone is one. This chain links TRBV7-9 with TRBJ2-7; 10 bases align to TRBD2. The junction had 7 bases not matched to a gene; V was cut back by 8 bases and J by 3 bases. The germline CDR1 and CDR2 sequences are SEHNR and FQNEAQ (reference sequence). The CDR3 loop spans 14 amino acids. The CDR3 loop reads CASLSTSGVYEQYF. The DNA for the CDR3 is TGTGCCAGCCTTAGCACTAGCGGGGTCTACGAGCAGTACTTC.

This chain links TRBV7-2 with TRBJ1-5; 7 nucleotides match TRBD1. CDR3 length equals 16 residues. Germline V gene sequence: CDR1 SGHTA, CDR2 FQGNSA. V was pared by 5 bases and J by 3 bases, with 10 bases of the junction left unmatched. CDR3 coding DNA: TGTGCCAGCAGCCCCCAGACAGGGTTTAACAATCAGCCCCAGCATTTT. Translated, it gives CASSPQTGFNNQPQHF.

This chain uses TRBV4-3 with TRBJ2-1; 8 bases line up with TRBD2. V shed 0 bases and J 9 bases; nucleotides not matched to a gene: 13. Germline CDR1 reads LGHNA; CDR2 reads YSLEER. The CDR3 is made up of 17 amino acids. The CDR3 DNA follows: TGCGCCAGCAGCCAAGAACCCGGGACTAGGGTGTCGGGTGAGCAGTTCTTC. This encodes CASSQEPGTRVSGEQFF.

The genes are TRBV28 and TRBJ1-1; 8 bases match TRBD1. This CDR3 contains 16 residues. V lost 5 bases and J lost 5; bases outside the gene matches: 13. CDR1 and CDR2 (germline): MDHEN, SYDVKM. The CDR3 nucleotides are TGTGCCAGCAGTATTAGGACAGGGTCGGGGGGAACTGAAGCTTTCTTT. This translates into CASSIRTGSGGTEAFF.

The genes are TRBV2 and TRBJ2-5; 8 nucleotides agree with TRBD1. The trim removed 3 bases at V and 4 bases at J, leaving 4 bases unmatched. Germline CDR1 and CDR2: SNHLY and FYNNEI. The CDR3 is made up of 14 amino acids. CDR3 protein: CASSEFRGRETQYF. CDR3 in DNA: TGTGCCAGCAGTGAGTTCAGGGGGCGAGAGACCCAGTACTTC.

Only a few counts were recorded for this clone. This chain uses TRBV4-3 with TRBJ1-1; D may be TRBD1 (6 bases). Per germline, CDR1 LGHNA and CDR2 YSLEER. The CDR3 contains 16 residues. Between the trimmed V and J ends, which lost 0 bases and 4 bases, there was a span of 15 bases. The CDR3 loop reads CASSQEAGQFVTEAFF. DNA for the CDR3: TGCGCCAGCAGCCAAGAGGCTGGACAGTTCGTCACTGAAGCTTTCTTT.

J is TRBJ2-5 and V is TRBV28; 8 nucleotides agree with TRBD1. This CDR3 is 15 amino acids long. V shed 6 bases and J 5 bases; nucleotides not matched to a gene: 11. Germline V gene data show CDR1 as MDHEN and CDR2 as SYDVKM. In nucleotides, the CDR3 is TGTGCCAGCAGCCGGTCCCCAGGGGGCAGTGAGACCCAGTACTTC. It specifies CASSRSPGGSETQYF.

Here the CDR3 DNA reads TGCGCCAGCGAGGCCCAGGGGGGCGATACGCAGTATTTT. Protein sequence: CASEAQGGDTQYF. The chain recombines TRBV5-1 with TRBJ2-3, with D perhaps TRBD1 (7 bases). This CDR3 has 13 residues. V was shortened by 7 bases and J by 6 bases, with 15 bases between the two germline ends. Per germline, CDR1 SGHRS and CDR2 YFSETQ. The full variable domain, its missing parts supplied by reference TRBV5-1 and TRBJ2-3, is KAGVTQTPRYLIKTRGQQVTLSCSPISGHRSVSWYQQTPGQGLQFLFEYFSETQRNKGNFPGRFSGRQFSNSRSEMNVSTLELGDSALYLCASEAQGGDTQYFGPGTRLTVL.

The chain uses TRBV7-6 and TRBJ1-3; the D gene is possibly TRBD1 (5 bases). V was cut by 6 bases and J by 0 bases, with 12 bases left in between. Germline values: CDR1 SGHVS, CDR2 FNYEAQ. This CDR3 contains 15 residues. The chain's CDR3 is CASSPQVISGNTIYF. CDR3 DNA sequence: TGTGCCAGCAGTCCACAGGTGATCTCTGGAAACACCATATATTTT.

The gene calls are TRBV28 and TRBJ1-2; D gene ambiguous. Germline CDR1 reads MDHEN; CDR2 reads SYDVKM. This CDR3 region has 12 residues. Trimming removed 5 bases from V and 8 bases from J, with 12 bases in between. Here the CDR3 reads CASSEAGKGYTF. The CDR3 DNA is TGTGCCAGCAGTGAGGCCGGGAAAGGCTACACCTTC.

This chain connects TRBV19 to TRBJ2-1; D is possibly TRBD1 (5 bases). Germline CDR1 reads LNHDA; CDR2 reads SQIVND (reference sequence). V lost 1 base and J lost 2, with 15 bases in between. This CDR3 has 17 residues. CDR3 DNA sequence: TGTGCCAGTAGTATAGGGCAGGGCCTCTCCACCTACAATGAGCAGTTCTTC. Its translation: CASSIGQGLSTYNEQFF.

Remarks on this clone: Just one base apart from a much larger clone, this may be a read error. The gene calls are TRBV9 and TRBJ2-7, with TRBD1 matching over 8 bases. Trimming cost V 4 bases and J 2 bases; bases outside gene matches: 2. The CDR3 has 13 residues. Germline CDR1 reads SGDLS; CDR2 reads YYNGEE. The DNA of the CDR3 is TGTGCCAGCAGCCGGGACAGGACCTACGAGCAGTACTTC. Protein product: CASSRDRTYEQYF.

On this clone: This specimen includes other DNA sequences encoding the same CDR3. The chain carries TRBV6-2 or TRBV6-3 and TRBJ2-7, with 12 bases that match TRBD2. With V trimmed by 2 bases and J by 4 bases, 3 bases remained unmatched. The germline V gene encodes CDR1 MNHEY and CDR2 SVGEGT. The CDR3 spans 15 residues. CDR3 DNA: TGTGCCAGCAGTTACAGTGGACTAGCGGGATACGAGCAGTACTTC. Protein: CASSYSGLAGYEQYF.

The CDR3 DNA reads TGCGCCAGCAGCCGGAGGGGGTCTTTTACGGACAGGGAATTATCTGGGGCCAACGTCCTGACTTTC. Translated, it gives CASSRRGSFTDRELSGANVLTF. This chain uses TRBV5-1 with TRBJ2-6; the match to TRBD1 covers 8 bases. The CDR3 length is 22 residues. V was clipped by 4 bases and J by 1 base; unmatched bases: 22. The germline V gene has CDR1 SGHRS and CDR2 YFSETQ.

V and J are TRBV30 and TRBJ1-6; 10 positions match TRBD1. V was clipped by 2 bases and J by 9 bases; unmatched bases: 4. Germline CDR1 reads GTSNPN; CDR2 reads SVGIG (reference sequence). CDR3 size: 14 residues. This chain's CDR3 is CAWSRDRGGSPLHF. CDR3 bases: TGTGCCTGGAGTCGGGACAGGGGCGGTTCACCCCTCCACTTT.

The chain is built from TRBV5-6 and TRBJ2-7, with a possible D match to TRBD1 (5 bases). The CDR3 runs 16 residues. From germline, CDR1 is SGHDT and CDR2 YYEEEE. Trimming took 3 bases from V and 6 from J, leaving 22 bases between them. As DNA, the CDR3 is TGTGCCAGCAGCTATCGTCCGGGCGCAGGGTCGGGCGAGCAGTACTTC. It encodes CASSYRPGAGSGEQYF.

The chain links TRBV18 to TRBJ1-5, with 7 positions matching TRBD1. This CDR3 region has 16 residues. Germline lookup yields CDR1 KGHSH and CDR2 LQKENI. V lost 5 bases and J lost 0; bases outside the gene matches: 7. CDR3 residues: CASSSGQAYSNQPQHF. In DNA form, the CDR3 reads TGTGCCAGCTCATCTGGACAGGCATATAGCAATCAGCCCCAGCATTTT.

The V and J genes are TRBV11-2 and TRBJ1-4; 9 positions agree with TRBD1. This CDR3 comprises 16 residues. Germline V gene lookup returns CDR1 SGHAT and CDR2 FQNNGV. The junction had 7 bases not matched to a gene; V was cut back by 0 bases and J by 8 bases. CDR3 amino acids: CASSLDPGTGREKLFF. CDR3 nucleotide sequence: TGTGCCAGCAGCTTAGATCCCGGGACAGGGAGGGAAAAACTGTTTTTT.

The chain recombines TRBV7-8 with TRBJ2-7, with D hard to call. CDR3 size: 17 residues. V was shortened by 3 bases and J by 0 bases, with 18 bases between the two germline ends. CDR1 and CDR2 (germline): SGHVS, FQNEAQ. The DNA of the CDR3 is TGTGCCAGCAGCTTCTATACCGGTTTCATGAGCTCCTACGAGCAGTACTTC. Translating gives CASSFYTGFMSSYEQYF.

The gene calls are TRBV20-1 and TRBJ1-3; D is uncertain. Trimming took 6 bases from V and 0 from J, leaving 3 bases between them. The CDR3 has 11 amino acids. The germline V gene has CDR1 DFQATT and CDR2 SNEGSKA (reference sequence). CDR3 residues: CSASSGNTIYF. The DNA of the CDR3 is TGCAGTGCCAGCTCTGGAAACACCATATATTTT.

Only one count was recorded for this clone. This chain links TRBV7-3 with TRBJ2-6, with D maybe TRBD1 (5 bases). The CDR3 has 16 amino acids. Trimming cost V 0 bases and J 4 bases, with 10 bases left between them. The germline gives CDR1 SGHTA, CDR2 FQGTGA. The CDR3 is CASSLTAGSGANVLTF. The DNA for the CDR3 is TGTGCCAGCAGCTTAACGGCAGGGTCCGGGGCCAACGTCCTGACTTTC.